This is a list of T cell receptor beta chains from one sample in a study of blood T cell repertoires in COVID-19. Sequencing was performed with immunoSEQ multiplex PCR; in TCRdb, only in-frame clones are kept and a portion is missing. The data show roughly 40,000 clones, 75% to 85% seen once. The sequenced material came from peripheral blood. Receptors were obtained from a man older than 75 with acute or convalescent COVID-19. CDR3s include the opening cysteine and the closing phenylalanine or tryptophan. The D gene is left open where the match is weak. Rows give clone size only sometimes, using once, few, many, or a class for an expanded clone.

v_gene: TRBV2; j_gene: TRBJ2-3; abundance: -; d_gene: TRBD1; CDR3aa: CASSAGTGSVRTDTQYF; CDR3nt: TGTGCCAGCAGCGCCGGGACAGGGTCTGTTCGCACAGATACGCAGTATTTT
v_gene: TRBV6-5; j_gene: TRBJ2-7; abundance: -; d_gene: TRBD1; CDR3aa: CASSYIRGSYEQYF; CDR3nt: TGTGCCAGCAGTTACATCAGGGGGTCCTACGAGCAGTACTTC
v_gene: TRBV6-5; j_gene: TRBJ1-1; abundance: -; d_gene: TRBD1; CDR3aa: CAISGQGGAEAFF; CDR3nt: TGTGCCATTTCGGGACAGGGAGGGGCTGAAGCTTTCTTT
v_gene: TRBV10-2; j_gene: TRBJ2-2; abundance: -; d_gene: -; CDR3aa: CASRGQGGTGELFF; CDR3nt: TGCGCCAGCAGAGGACAGGGAGGGACCGGGGAGCTGTTTTTT
v_gene: TRBV7-8; j_gene: TRBJ2-2; abundance: -; d_gene: -; CDR3aa: CASSPPLRTATGELFF; CDR3nt: TGTGCCAGCAGCCCCCCCCTCAGGACAGCCACCGGGGAGCTGTTTTTT
v_gene: TRBV5-6; j_gene: TRBJ2-3; abundance: -; d_gene: -; CDR3aa: CASSPLAHPGQLADTQYF; CDR3nt: TGTGCCAGCAGTCCATTGGCACACCCGGGACAACTTGCAGATACGCAGTATTTT
v_gene: TRBV27; j_gene: TRBJ2-7; abundance: few; d_gene: TRBD1; CDR3aa: CASSSGTGDNYEQYF; CDR3nt: TGTGCCAGCAGCTCAGGGACAGGGGATAACTACGAGCAGTACTTC
v_gene: TRBV6-6; j_gene: TRBJ1-2; abundance: many; d_gene: -; CDR3aa: CASSGGSASNYGYTF; CDR3nt: TGTGCCAGCAGTGGCGGCTCAGCGTCTAACTATGGCTACACCTTC
v_gene: TRBV12-3/TRBV12-4; j_gene: TRBJ2-7; abundance: once; d_gene: -; CDR3aa: CASSPGQYEQYF; CDR3nt: TGTGCCAGCAGCCCGGGTCAATACGAGCAGTACTTC
v_gene: TRBV19; j_gene: TRBJ2-3; abundance: -; d_gene: TRBD2; CDR3aa: CASSMGLAAYTDTQYF; CDR3nt: TGTGCCAGTAGTATGGGACTAGCGGCTTACACAGATACGCAGTATTTT
v_gene: TRBV12-2; j_gene: TRBJ2-7; abundance: few; d_gene: -; CDR3aa: CASRPLHPGTGGWPSSYEQYF; CDR3nt: TGTGCAAGTCGCCCCCTACACCCCGGGACAGGGGGATGGCCGAGCTCCTACGAGCAGTACTTC
v_gene: TRBV12-3/TRBV12-4; j_gene: TRBJ1-3; abundance: -; d_gene: -; CDR3aa: CATLTRGGNTIYF; CDR3nt: TGTGCCACCCTGACCCGGGGGGGAAACACCATATATTTT
v_gene: TRBV2; j_gene: TRBJ1-2; abundance: -; d_gene: TRBD1; CDR3aa: CASSSTGGVNYGYTF; CDR3nt: TGTGCCAGCAGTTCGACAGGGGGCGTTAACTATGGCTACACCTTC
v_gene: TRBV9; j_gene: TRBJ1-1; abundance: -; d_gene: -; CDR3aa: CASARGGVNTEAFF; CDR3nt: TGTGCCAGCGCTAGGGGTGGGGTGAACACTGAAGCTTTCTTT
v_gene: TRBV12-3/TRBV12-4; j_gene: TRBJ1-2; abundance: few; d_gene: -; CDR3aa: CASSLGRDGYTF; CDR3nt: TGTGCCAGCAGTTTGGGGAGGGATGGCTACACCTTC
v_gene: TRBV19; j_gene: TRBJ2-7; abundance: few; d_gene: TRBD1; CDR3aa: CASSISGQGSYEQYF; CDR3nt: TGTGCCAGTAGTATCTCGGGACAGGGCTCCTACGAGCAGTACTTC
v_gene: TRBV19; j_gene: TRBJ1-6; abundance: -; d_gene: -; CDR3aa: CASSSGRSPLHF; CDR3nt: TGTGCCAGTAGTTCAGGGCGTTCACCCCTCCACTTT
v_gene: TRBV6-5; j_gene: TRBJ2-3; abundance: -; d_gene: -; CDR3aa: CASSFGEPSTDTQYF; CDR3nt: TGTGCCAGCAGTTTCGGTGAGCCTAGCACAGATACGCAGTATTTT
v_gene: TRBV21-1; j_gene: TRBJ2-1; abundance: -; d_gene: -; CDR3aa: CASSKDVAGGRGNEQFF; CDR3nt: TGTGCCAGCAGCAAAGATGTAGCGGGAGGGCGAGGGAATGAGCAGTTCTTC
v_gene: TRBV4-1; j_gene: TRBJ2-5; abundance: few; d_gene: TRBD1; CDR3aa: CASSRPGQGKETQYF; CDR3nt: TGCGCCAGCAGCCGCCCGGGACAGGGGAAAGAGACCCAGTACTTC
v_gene: TRBV19; j_gene: TRBJ2-1; abundance: -; d_gene: TRBD1; CDR3aa: CASSMAGTGGFKEQFF; CDR3nt: TGTGCCAGTAGTATGGCCGGGACAGGGGGTTTCAAAGAGCAGTTCTTC
v_gene: TRBV7-2; j_gene: TRBJ1-4; abundance: -; d_gene: TRBD1; CDR3aa: CASSLTGVTNEKLFF; CDR3nt: TGTGCCAGCAGCCTCACAGGGGTAACTAATGAAAAACTGTTTTTT
v_gene: TRBV18; j_gene: TRBJ1-1; abundance: -; d_gene: -; CDR3aa: CASSPRGWNTEAFF; CDR3nt: TGTGCCAGCTCACCTAGGGGGTGGAACACTGAAGCTTTCTTT
v_gene: TRBV6-1; j_gene: TRBJ1-2; abundance: -; d_gene: TRBD1; CDR3aa: CASSEAIFRTGDGYTF; CDR3nt: TGTGCCAGCAGTGAAGCTATCTTCCGGACAGGGGATGGCTACACCTTC
v_gene: TRBV7-9; j_gene: TRBJ2-7; abundance: few; d_gene: -; CDR3aa: CASSSGRIYEQYF; CDR3nt: TGTGCCAGCAGCAGCGGACGGATCTACGAGCAGTACTTC
v_gene: TRBV24-1; j_gene: TRBJ2-7; abundance: once; d_gene: TRBD1; CDR3aa: CATSDSGTGFFEQYF; CDR3nt: TGTGCCACCAGTGATTCCGGGACAGGGTTTTTCGAGCAGTACTTC
v_gene: TRBV5-4; j_gene: TRBJ2-3; abundance: -; d_gene: -; CDR3aa: CASSFGGGGDTQYF; CDR3nt: TGTGCCAGCAGCTTCGGGGGTGGCGGAGATACGCAGTATTTT
v_gene: TRBV10-3; j_gene: TRBJ1-2; abundance: -; d_gene: -; CDR3aa: CAISARANYGYTF; CDR3nt: TGTGCCATCAGTGCACGAGCTAACTATGGCTACACCTTC
v_gene: TRBV6-5; j_gene: TRBJ1-4; abundance: -; d_gene: -; CDR3aa: CASRPRPTNEKLFF; CDR3nt: TGTGCCAGCAGACCGAGGCCAACTAATGAAAAACTGTTTTTT